This entry lists 15 T cell receptor beta chains sequenced from one sample in a study of blood T cell repertoires in COVID-19. Profiling relied on immunoSEQ multiplex PCR, and the TCRdb table lists in-frame clones only, not all of them. The sample has some 130,000 clones; roughly 89% are singletons. The sequencing input was peripheral blood. The receptors originated from a man aged 60 to 69 with COVID-19, enrolled during active disease.

The chain has TRBV19 and TRBJ1-6, with 10 bases that match TRBD1. The CDR3 is made up of 15 amino acids. The junction had 15 bases not matched to a gene; V was cut back by 8 bases and J by 14 bases. Germline V gives CDR1 LNHDA, CDR2 SQIVND (reference sequence). The CDR3 nucleotides are TGTGCCAGTCGCCAGGGACAGGGGTCTTTTAATTCCCTCCACTTT. Amino acids: CASRQGQGSFNSLHF. Based on the CDR3 plus reference TRBV19 and TRBJ1-6, the full variable domain is DGGITQSPKYLFRKEGQNVTLSCEQNLNHDAMYWYRQDPGQGLRLIYYSQIVNDFQKGDIAEGYSVSREKKESFPLTVTSAQKNPTAFYLCASRQGQGSFNSLHFGNGTRLTVT.

V is TRBV9 and J is TRBJ1-6; D is unresolved. The CDR3 contains 16 residues. The germline gives CDR1 SGDLS, CDR2 YYNGEE. V lost 3 bases and J lost 3, with 13 bases in between. CDR3 region: CASSDPAGNYNSPLHF. As DNA, the CDR3 is TGTGCCAGCAGCGACCCCGCAGGCAACTATAATTCACCCCTCCACTTT.

This sequence joins TRBV10-3 and TRBJ1-1; 9 bases fit TRBD1. The CDR3 runs 17 residues. V lost 6 bases and J lost 3; bases outside the gene matches: 14. Germline V CDR1 and CDR2: ENHRY, SYGVKD. CDR3 DNA sequence: TGTGCCATCAGGCGGGAGACAGGGGGTGAAATGGACACTGAAGCTTTCTTT. It specifies CAIRRETGGEMDTEAFF.

CDR3 coding DNA: TGTGCCAGCAGCCCATATCTTGCGGACACTGAAGCTTTCTTT. The encoded protein is CASSPYLADTEAFF. V gene TRBV5-5 combines with J gene TRBJ1-1; D uncertain. CDR1 SGHKS and CDR2 YYEKEE come from the germline V gene (reference sequence). This CDR3 is 14 amino acids long. Trimming took off 4 bases at V and 3 bases at J, with 13 bases between the two ends.

The chain joins TRBV10-3 to TRBJ1-3, with D tentatively TRBD1 (6 bases). The CDR3 spans 15 residues. V lost 6 bases, J lost 0 bases, and 12 bases lay in between. In germline, CDR1 is ENHRY, CDR2 SYGVKD. The CDR3 is CAIRKGDTSGNTIYF. The CDR3 DNA follows: TGTGCCATCAGAAAGGGGGATACCTCTGGAAACACCATATATTTT.

This clone was observed a handful of times. V is TRBV5-1 and J is TRBJ1-2, with D maybe TRBD1 (5 bases). Germline V gene data show CDR1 as SGHRS and CDR2 as YFSETQ. The V end was cut by 4 bases, the J end by 8 bases, with 15 bases between. The CDR3 covers 13 residues. CDR3 region: CASSQSGNRGYTF. The CDR3 DNA follows: TGCGCCAGCAGCCAATCAGGGAATCGGGGCTACACCTTC. Supplemented by reference TRBV5-1 and TRBJ1-2, the full variable domain reads KAGVTQTPRYLIKTRGQQVTLSCSPISGHRSVSWYQQTPGQGLQFLFEYFSETQRNKGNFPGRFSGRQFSNSRSEMNVSTLELGDSALYLCASSQSGNRGYTFGSGTRLTVV.

The rearrangement joins TRBV24-1 to TRBJ1-5; the match to TRBD1 covers 7 bases. Germline assignment: CDR1 KGHDR and CDR2 SFDVKD. J lost 3 bases, V lost 0 bases, and 4 bases had no gene match. This CDR3 has 16 residues. CDR3 loop: CATSDLSRGDNQPQHF. CDR3 nucleotide sequence: TGTGCCACCAGTGATTTGTCCAGGGGGGACAATCAGCCCCAGCATTTT.

This clone was counted once. Relative to the germline gene, one junction end is altered; a read error may explain this. Other DNA sequences in the same sample also yield this CDR3. The rearrangement uses TRBV7-4 and TRBJ1-4; D call uncertain. Per germline, CDR1 SGHVT and CDR2 SQSDAQ. The CDR3 has 16 residues. In DNA, the CDR3 is TGTGCCAGCAGCTTAGGAACACCGAGGGTCGGTGAAAAACTGTTCTTT. Amino acid sequence: CASSLGTPRVGEKLFF. Together with reference TRBV7-4 and TRBJ1-4, the CDR3 gives the full variable domain: GAGVSQSPRYKVAKRGRDVALRCDSISGHVTLYWYRQTLGQGSEVLTYSQSDAQRDKSGRPSGRFSAERPERSVSTLKIQRTEQGDSAVYLCASSLGTPRVGEKLFFGSGTQLSVL.

V usage is TRBV19 and J usage is TRBJ1-1, with a tentative D call TRBD1 (5 bases). Germline V CDR1 and CDR2: LNHDA, SQIVND (reference sequence). V shed 5 bases and J shed 1 base, with 14 bases lying between them. The CDR3 loop spans 15 amino acids. The CDR3 sequence: CASSYGHSENTEAFF. CDR3 sequence (DNA): TGTGCCAGTAGTTATGGACATAGTGAGAACACTGAAGCTTTCTTT.

This clone was seen once. This chain joins TRBV21-1 and TRBJ2-3; the table's D gene call, TRBD2, was not cross checked with the DNA. TRBV21-1 is a recognized pseudogene. CDR3 length equals 19 residues. The CDR3 loop reads CASSIFRVASGGAIDTQYF. CDR3 sequence (DNA): TGTGCCAGCAGCATATTCCGTGTAGCTAGCGGGGGGGCCATAGATACGCAGTATTTT.

The rearrangement links TRBV6-1 to TRBJ1-2; maybe TRBD1 (5 bases). V lost 4 bases and J 8 bases, leaving 17 bases between the germline ends. The length of the CDR3 is 14 residues. Per germline, CDR1 MNHNS and CDR2 SASEGT. The CDR3 loop is CASSGAVTVNGYTF. The CDR3 nucleotides read TGTGCCAGCAGTGGAGCGGTGACAGTGAACGGCTACACCTTC.

The chain joins TRBV6-6 to TRBJ1-1; D not resolved. Trimming left V 5 bases short and J 0 bases short, with 13 bases between. CDR3 size: 15 residues. In germline, CDR1 is MNHNY, CDR2 SVGAGI (reference sequence). Here the CDR3 reads CASSPARGMNTEAFF. In DNA, the CDR3 is TGTGCCAGCAGTCCGGCGCGCGGCATGAACACTGAAGCTTTCTTT.

The rearrangement links TRBV27 to TRBJ2-7, with D perhaps matching TRBD1 (6 bases). From germline, CDR1 is MNHEY and CDR2 SMNVEV (reference sequence). The CDR3 has 14 residues. V shed 4 bases and J shed 3 bases, with 13 bases lying between them. In nucleotides, the CDR3 is TGTGCCAGCAGTTCCTACAGGGTATTCTACGAGCAGTACTTC. Translating it yields CASSSYRVFYEQYF.

The chain joins TRBV19 to TRBJ1-2; TRBD1 is a possible D gene (6 bases). The V gene lost 9 bases and the J gene lost 4 bases, with 18 bases spanning the gap. Germline V gene sequence: CDR1 LNHDA, CDR2 SQIVND (reference sequence). The CDR3 spans 14 residues. The CDR3 DNA follows: TGTGCCAGCAACAGGGAATCAATGAGCTATGGCTACACCTTC. Amino acids: CASNRESMSYGYTF.

The J gene is TRBJ2-1, the V gene TRBV7-2, with 9 positions matching TRBD2. The ends lost 3 bases at V and 4 bases at J; junction bases unmatched: 4. The CDR3 consists of 15 residues. CDR1 and CDR2 from the germline V gene are SGHTA and FQGNSA. CDR3 DNA sequence: TGTGCCAGCAGCTTCAGCGGGGGGCCTTACAATGAGCAGTTCTTC. Protein: CASSFSGGPYNEQFF.